These 30 T cell receptor beta chains were all obtained from the same sample, sequenced in a study of liver allograft versus peripheral blood T cells. Turning to the study itself: The authors compared T cell receptor repertoires in transplanted livers with recipients' peripheral blood repertoires.

TCRdb re-analysed the reads in MiXCR, keeping a single row per CDR3 protein. Among 530 or so distinct CDR3 sequences listed, about a tenth were seen once. The receptors were sampled from a human patient who had a liver transplant. The T cells may come from the graft donor.

By sample fraction, this clonotype is large. The chain joins TRBV7-9 to TRBJ1-4, with 9 bases matching TRBD1. V lost 4 bases to trimming and J lost 7 bases; unmatched junction nucleotides: 4. CDR3 size: 14 residues. Germline-derived CDR1 and CDR2 are SEHNR and FQNEAQ (reference sequence). In DNA form, the CDR3 reads TGTGCCAGCAGCTCAACAGGGGGCATTGAAAAACTGTTTTTT. As protein: CASSSTGGIEKLFF.

In this sample, this clonotype is large (0.1 to 1%). The rearrangement joins TRBV7-2 to TRBJ1-4; no definite D call. CDR3 length equals 13 residues. Trimming removed 3 bases at V and 2 bases at J, with 4 bases between. Germline loops: CDR1 SGHTA, CDR2 FQGNSA. As DNA, the CDR3 is TGTGCCAGCAGCTTTTCGACTAATGAAAAACTGTTTTTT. Amino acid sequence: CASSFSTNEKLFF.

By sample share, this clonotype is medium-sized. The chain uses TRBV6-2 or TRBV6-3 and TRBJ2-7; 11 bases agree with TRBD1. The germline V gene encodes CDR1 MNHEY and CDR2 SVGEGT. The CDR3 consists of 15 residues. V gave up 4 bases and J gave up 3 bases; unmatched junction bases: 5. The CDR3 region has the DNA TGTGCCAGCAGTTCGCCCGGGACAGGGGGCTACGAGCAGTACTTC. Residues: CASSSPGTGGYEQYF.

The J gene is TRBJ1-6, the V gene TRBV12-3 or TRBV12-4; a possible D gene is TRBD1 (6 bases). The CDR3 sequence is 14 residues long. V lost 5 bases and J 9 bases, leaving 14 bases between the germline ends. This CDR3 is CASSQQGPSSPLHF. DNA for the CDR3: TGTGCCAGCAGTCAACAGGGACCTTCTTCACCCCTCCACTTT.

By share, this clonotype ranks as large (0.1 to 1%). The chain joins TRBV6-6 to TRBJ1-4; no definite D call. The germline V and J ends were trimmed by 6 bases and 7 bases, with 18 bases remaining between them. The CDR3 spans 15 residues. The germline CDR1 and CDR2 sequences are MNHNY and SVGAGI (reference sequence). The CDR3 DNA reads as TGTGCCAGCAGCGAAACCCGAAGGGAGGCTGAAAAACTGTTTTTT. Its protein is CASSETRREAEKLFF.

Within the sample, this clonotype is medium-sized. The chain is built from TRBV6-2 or TRBV6-3 and TRBJ1-2; D gene uncertain. Trimming left V 2 bases short and J 6 bases short, with 7 bases between. The CDR3 covers 12 residues. Germline V gene data show CDR1 as MNHEY and CDR2 as SVGEGT. The CDR3 here is CASSYPDDGYTF. Here the CDR3 DNA reads TGTGCCAGCAGTTACCCGGACGATGGCTACACCTTC.

By share, this clonotype counts as medium-sized (0.01 to 0.1%). This chain links TRBV19 with TRBJ2-3, with D possibly matching TRBD2 (6 bases). Per the germline V gene, CDR1 is LNHDA and CDR2 is SQIVND (reference sequence). The V and J ends lost 5 bases and 2 bases respectively, with 14 bases between them. The CDR3 extends over 15 amino acids. This chain's CDR3 is CASSGGWLITDTQYF. CDR3 in DNA: TGTGCCAGTAGTGGGGGGTGGCTAATCACAGATACGCAGTATTTT.

By frequency in the sample, this clonotype is large. The chain employs TRBV6-6 and TRBJ1-3; TRBD1 might be the D (5 bases). CDR1 and CDR2 from the germline V gene are MNHNY and SVGAGI (reference sequence). This CDR3 is built from 15 residues. V was shortened by 5 bases and J by 4 bases, with 15 bases between the two germline ends. The CDR3: CASSPTGQLGNTIYF. CDR3 nucleotides: TGTGCCAGCAGTCCTACAGGTCAACTGGGAAACACCATATATTTT.

This clonotype is judged large. The genes are TRBV20-1 and TRBJ1-5; D ambiguous. V gave up 3 bases and J gave up 5 bases, with 14 bases separating them. CDR1 is DFQATT, CDR2 SNEGSKA, per germline (reference sequence). This CDR3 is built from 14 residues. The CDR3 DNA sequence: TGCAGTGCTAGTCCACGGACCGGTTATCAGCCCCAGCATTTT. Its translation is CSASPRTGYQPQHF.

The genes are TRBV7-2 and TRBJ2-7; 13 bases match TRBD2. The CDR3 has 15 residues. Trimming removed 5 bases from V and 2 bases from J; junction bases left unmatched: 3. Germline V gene lookup returns CDR1 SGHTA and CDR2 FQGNSA. This CDR3 is CASSTGTSGTYEQYF. DNA for the CDR3: TGTGCCAGCAGCACAGGGACTAGCGGGACCTACGAGCAGTACTTC.

By share, this clonotype counts as large. CDR3 region: CSASDTNEKLFF. CDR3 bases: TGCAGTGCTTCGGACACAAACGAAAAACTGTTTTTT. V is TRBV20-1 and J is TRBJ1-4, with TRBD1 as a possible D gene (5 bases). Germline values: CDR1 DFQATT, CDR2 SNEGSKA (reference sequence). Trimming stripped 5 bases from V and 8 bases from J, with 12 bases between. This CDR3 comprises 12 residues.

This clonotype is categorized as medium-sized. The gene calls are TRBV9 and TRBJ1-4, with D uncertain. The CDR3 is 14 amino acids. CDR1 is SGDLS and CDR2 is YYNGEE in the germline V gene. Trimming left V 0 bases short and J 4 bases short, with 7 bases between. CDR3 nucleotides: TGTGCCAGCAGCGTAGCTCTTAATAATGAAAAACTGTTTTTT. Residues: CASSVALNNEKLFF.

The chain combines TRBV28 with TRBJ1-1; maybe TRBD1 (5 bases). This CDR3 comprises 14 residues. Deletions cut 4 bases from V and 1 base from J, with 10 bases between. Germline V lookup: CDR1 MDHEN, CDR2 SYDVKM. CDR3 DNA sequence: TGTGCCAGCAGTTCCCCTACAGGGAACACTGAAGCTTTCTTT. It encodes CASSSPTGNTEAFF. The full variable domain, with the rest looked up from reference TRBV28 and TRBJ1-1, is DVKVTQSSRYLVKRTGEKVFLECVQDMDHENMFWYRQDPGLGLRLIYFSYDVKMKEKGDIPEGYSVSREKKERFSLILESASTNQTSMYLCASSSPTGNTEAFFGQGTRLTVV.

This clonotype qualifies as large. This chain connects TRBV29-1 to TRBJ1-4, with 9 bases fitting TRBD1. Germline V gene sequence: CDR1 SQVTM, CDR2 ANQGSEA. The CDR3 loop spans 13 amino acids. V lost 8 bases to trimming and J lost 8 bases; unmatched junction nucleotides: 9. CDR3 DNA sequence: TGCAGCATCCAGGGACAGGGACGCGAAAAACTGTTTTTT. It translates to CSIQGQGREKLFF.

In its sample, this clonotype is medium-sized. The J gene is TRBJ2-3, the V gene TRBV3-1; TRBD2 matches 10 bases. With V trimmed by 3 bases and J by 7 bases, 7 bases remained unmatched. In germline, CDR1 is LGHDT, CDR2 YNNKEL (reference sequence). This CDR3 is built from 15 residues. The CDR3 region has the DNA TGTGCCAGCAGCCAGTCTTTACTAGCGGGGAATACGCAGTATTTT. It encodes CASSQSLLAGNTQYF.

By share of the sample, this clonotype is medium-sized. The chain employs TRBV11-2 and TRBJ1-2, with D tentatively TRBD1 (5 bases). CDR1 is SGHAT and CDR2 is FQNNGV in the germline V gene. The CDR3 is made up of 16 amino acids. Trimming removed 5 bases from V and 4 bases from J, with 20 bases in between. The CDR3 is CASSHSRGAGIYGYTF. The CDR3 DNA reads as TGTGCCAGCAGCCACTCGCGGGGCGCGGGTATCTATGGCTACACCTTC. The full variable domain, with the rest looked up from reference TRBV11-2 and TRBJ1-2, is EAGVAQSPRYKIIEKRQSVAFWCNPISGHATLYWYQQILGQGPKLLIQFQNNGVVDDSQLPKDRFSAERLKGVDSTLKIQPAKLEDSAVYLCASSHSRGAGIYGYTFGSGTRLTVV.

Relative to its sample, this clonotype is large. The V and J genes are TRBV7-2 and TRBJ1-1, with a weak D call TRBD1 (6 bases). Looked up from germline, CDR1 is SGHTA and CDR2 is FQGNSA. Trimming stripped 2 bases from V and 11 bases from J, with 18 bases between. There are 14 residues in the CDR3. The CDR3 protein is CASSLTRDNPLAFF. Written as DNA, the CDR3 is TGTGCCAGCAGCTTAACCCGGGACAACCCCTTGGCTTTCTTT.

The genes are TRBV18 and TRBJ1-1; a weak D match, TRBD1 (6 bases). Deletions cut 2 bases from V and 6 bases from J, with 10 bases between. Germline values: CDR1 KGHSH, CDR2 LQKENI. The CDR3 extends over 13 amino acids. The CDR3 DNA reads as TGTGCCAGCTCACCAGACTCAGGGGCTGAAGCTTTCTTT. Protein: CASSPDSGAEAFF.

By proportion, this clonotype is large. This chain uses TRBV19 with TRBJ1-1; TRBD1 might be the D (6 bases). With 0 bases removed from V and 5 bases from J, the gap between germline ends came to 19 bases. Germline CDR1 LNHDA, CDR2 SQIVND (reference sequence). The CDR3 runs 17 residues. CDR3 in DNA: TGTGCCAGTAGTATAGATGAACAGGGAAGCCGAAAGACTGAAGCTTTCTTT. Protein: CASSIDEQGSRKTEAFF.

This clonotype has a handful of counts. The chain couples TRBV2 to TRBJ2-7; 8 positions match TRBD1. Per the germline V gene, CDR1 is SNHLY and CDR2 is FYNNEI. The CDR3 runs 12 residues. V was clipped by 7 bases and J by 5 bases; unmatched bases: 4. CDR3 nucleotides: TGTGCCAGCACGGGACAGGTACACGAGCAGTACTTC. Translating it yields CASTGQVHEQYF.

The chain couples TRBV7-9 to TRBJ2-7; 7 bases are shared with TRBD2. This CDR3 region has 14 residues. Germline V CDR1 and CDR2: SEHNR, FQNEAQ (reference sequence). Germline trimming cut 1 base from V and 4 bases from J; bases unmatched to any gene: 4. Written as DNA, the CDR3 is TGTGCCAGCAGCTTAGGCAGCGGGGTATACGAGCAGTACTTC. Encoded protein: CASSLGSGVYEQYF.

This clonotype is medium-sized in the sample. The chain combines TRBV28 with TRBJ1-5, with D unresolved. CDR1 and CDR2 from the germline V gene are MDHEN and SYDVKM. The CDR3 runs 13 residues. The germline V and J ends were trimmed by 3 bases and 11 bases, with 14 bases remaining between them. This CDR3 reads CASSLNQARAQHF. In DNA form, the CDR3 reads TGTGCCAGCAGTTTGAACCAAGCGCGGGCCCAGCATTTT.

This clonotype was seen a handful of times. This rearrangement joins TRBV20-1 to TRBJ1-5; TRBD1 agrees at 8 bases. The CDR3 has 13 residues. Trimming took 3 bases from V and 5 from J; bases not matched to a gene: 3. Per the germline V gene, CDR1 is DFQATT and CDR2 is SNEGSKA (reference sequence). In DNA, the CDR3 is TGCAGTGCTAGTGCAGGGGGCGATCAGCCCCAGCATTTT. It is translated as CSASAGGDQPQHF.

Only a few counts were recorded for this clonotype. The rearrangement joins TRBV5-1 to TRBJ1-4; TRBD1 matches 8 bases. Germline V lookup: CDR1 SGHRS, CDR2 YFSETQ. The CDR3 is made up of 14 amino acids. Germline trimming cut 0 bases from V and 10 bases from J; bases unmatched to any gene: 5. The CDR3 is CASSLGQGQGKLFF. The CDR3 region has the DNA TGCGCCAGCAGCTTGGGACAGGGGCAGGGAAAACTGTTTTTT.

The chain carries TRBV11-2 and TRBJ1-2, with TRBD1 matching 8 bases. With V trimmed by 10 bases and J by 4 bases, 8 bases remained unmatched. Germline assignment: CDR1 SGHAT and CDR2 FQNNGV. This CDR3 has 13 amino acids. CDR3 sequence (DNA): TGTGCCACTGCCTCGACAGGGGCCTATGGCTACACCTTC. Residues: CATASTGAYGYTF.

This clonotype is categorized as medium-sized (0.01 to 0.1%). This chain joins TRBV27 and TRBJ2-6; D not certain. The CDR3 sequence is 14 residues long. CDR1 is MNHEY, CDR2 SMNVEV, per germline (reference sequence). V was trimmed by 2 bases and J by 0 bases, leaving 2 bases between them. The CDR3 loop reads CASSLISGANVLTF. CDR3 in DNA: TGTGCCAGCAGTTTAATCTCTGGGGCCAACGTCCTGACTTTC.

By share of the sample, this clonotype is large (0.1 to 1%). The chain is built from TRBV28 and TRBJ1-5; no clear D gene. The CDR3 totals 15 residues. Trimming took off 5 bases at V and 1 base at J, with 12 bases between the two ends. Germline V CDR1 and CDR2: MDHEN, SYDVKM. CDR3 DNA sequence: TGTGCCAGCAGTCTGGACGGAGGGAGCAATCAGCCCCAGCATTTT. It codes for CASSLDGGSNQPQHF.

Turning to this clonotype: A much larger clone lies one base from this, so it may be a read error. The rearrangement uses TRBV7-2 and TRBJ2-7, with 10 nucleotides matching TRBD2. The junction had 16 bases not matched to a gene; V was cut back by 1 base and J by 7 bases. Germline CDR1 is SGHTA and CDR2 is FQGNSA. The CDR3 has 18 residues. In DNA, the CDR3 is TGTGCCAGCAGCTTAGTCACTAGCGGGATTAGCTCCTACAATGAGCAGTACTTC. It codes for CASSLVTSGISSYNEQYF. Complete variable domain (other parts from reference TRBV7-2 and TRBJ2-7): GAGVSQSPSNKVTEKGKDVELRCDPISGHTALYWYRQSLGQGLEFLIYFQGNSAPDKSGLPSDRFSAERTGGSVSTLTIQRTQQEDSAVYLCASSLVTSGISSYNEQYFGPGTRLTVT.

By proportion, this clonotype is large. CDR3 loop: CASSLNRANSPLHF. As DNA, the CDR3 is TGTGCCAGCAGTTTAAACAGGGCCAATTCACCCCTCCACTTT. J is TRBJ1-6 and V is TRBV28; possible D gene TRBD1, 6 bases. From germline, CDR1 is MDHEN and CDR2 SYDVKM. The V end lost 2 bases, the J end lost 7 bases, and 9 bases lay between the germline ends. This CDR3 comprises 14 residues.

This clonotype is judged large. The rearrangement uses TRBV7-9 and TRBJ2-1, with 8 bases that match TRBD2. This CDR3 has 15 residues. With V trimmed by 5 bases and J by 4 bases, 7 bases remained unmatched. The germline gives CDR1 SEHNR, CDR2 FQNEAQ (reference sequence). This CDR3 reads CASSPGRAKYNEQFF. DNA for the CDR3: TGTGCCAGCAGCCCCGGGAGGGCCAAGTACAATGAGCAGTTCTTC.